A single sample gave rise to the 30 T cell receptor beta chains below, sequenced in a study of cytomegalovirus exposure and HLA in healthy donors (dated by TCRdb to about 2017). Libraries came from the immunoSEQ multiplex PCR assay. The multiplex PCR relied on a mix of 60 forward primers for TCR Vbeta segments and 13 reverse primers for TCR Jbeta segments. Here the immuneACCESS table is served through TCRdb, limited to in-frame sequences with V and J called. Missing clones are a known gap in these copies; in checked studies unresolved V genes cover under half, and the rest lacks a known reason. Recorded for this sample are about 130,000 clones; about three quarters of them occurred a single time. Approximately 3.8% of the sample is in the top ten clones. The sequencing sample was made of PBMCs. The receptors were gathered from a young man in good health and CMV-seronegative.

This clone appeared a single time. The chain recombines TRBV4-2 with TRBJ2-3; 8 positions agree with TRBD2. Germline loops: CDR1 LGHNA, CDR2 YNFKEQ. J gave up 3 bases and V 0 bases, and 5 bases lay outside the gene matches. This CDR3 has 16 residues. CDR3 sequence (DNA): TGTGCCAGCAGCCAAGAATATAGCGGGGAGACAGATACGCAGTATTTT. It translates to CASSQEYSGETDTQYF.

Notes on this clone: At one end the junction does not follow the germline gene, possibly because of a read error. The chain links TRBV5-1 to TRBJ2-7; D is ambiguous. The CDR3 covers 12 residues. CDR1 SGHRS and CDR2 YFSETQ come from the germline V gene. The CDR3 nucleotides are TGCGCCAGCAGCTTGGCCTCCCACGAGCAGTACTTC. It encodes CASSLASHEQYF.

The chain is built from TRBV9 and TRBJ2-3, with 10 bases identical to TRBD2. Trimming cost V 3 bases and J 2 bases; bases outside gene matches: 9. Germline V gene data show CDR1 as SGDLS and CDR2 as YYNGEE. The CDR3 has 17 residues. The DNA for the CDR3 is TGTGCCAGCAGCGCACTGGCTAGCGGGAGCATCACAGATACGCAGTATTTT. This encodes CASSALASGSITDTQYF.

The chain employs TRBV4-2 and TRBJ2-6; 10 nucleotides agree with TRBD1. The CDR3 loop spans 17 amino acids. The V gene end was trimmed by 7 bases and the J gene end by 4 bases; junction bases not matched to a gene: 10. The germline V gene has CDR1 LGHNA and CDR2 YNFKEQ. The CDR3, as DNA: TGTGCCAGCATGCGGGGACAGGGGTTATCCGGGGCCAACGTCCTGACTTTC. This translates into CASMRGQGLSGANVLTF.

The chain has TRBV5-1 and TRBJ2-7; 12 nucleotides agree with TRBD1. The CDR3 consists of 14 residues. Germline CDR1 is SGHRS and CDR2 is YFSETQ. V was pared by 7 bases and J by 5 bases, with 7 bases of the junction left unmatched. The CDR3 DNA reads as TGCGCCAGCGCCGGGACAGGGGGCCCTCACGAGCAGTACTTC. Protein: CASAGTGGPHEQYF.

This chain connects TRBV10-1 to TRBJ2-1; 9 bases are a match to TRBD2. This CDR3 spans 15 amino acids. With V trimmed by 0 bases and J by 4 bases, 1 base remained unmatched. Germline CDR1 is WNHNN and CDR2 is SYGVQD (reference sequence). CDR3 bases: TGCGCCAGCAGTGAGTCGACTAGCGGTTACAATGAGCAGTTCTTC. Its translation is CASSESTSGYNEQFF.

This clone came up a few times. The J gene is TRBJ2-1, the V gene TRBV27, with D possibly being TRBD2 (7 bases). CDR1 and CDR2 (germline): MNHEY, SMNVEV (reference sequence). Trimming removed 5 bases from V and 3 bases from J, with 17 bases in between. The CDR3 is made up of 16 amino acids. CDR3 nucleotides: TGTGCCAGCAGTCCCTTGGGGGCGGGGGTCTACAATGAGCAGTTCTTC. Its protein is CASSPLGAGVYNEQFF.

This sequence joins TRBV11-2 and TRBJ1-1, with D possibly matching TRBD1 (6 bases). Per germline, CDR1 SGHAT and CDR2 FQNNGV. V was trimmed by 5 bases and J by 5 bases, leaving 24 bases between them. This CDR3 has 17 residues. CDR3 sequence reads: CASSRTPRGLRGTEAFF. CDR3 sequence (DNA): TGTGCCAGCAGCCGGACACCTAGGGGCCTCAGGGGTACTGAAGCTTTCTTT. Complete variable domain (other parts from reference TRBV11-2 and TRBJ1-1): EAGVAQSPRYKIIEKRQSVAFWCNPISGHATLYWYQQILGQGPKLLIQFQNNGVVDDSQLPKDRFSAERLKGVDSTLKIQPAKLEDSAVYLCASSRTPRGLRGTEAFFGQGTRLTVV.

The chain employs TRBV30 and TRBJ1-4, with TRBD1 matching 9 bases. The V and J ends lost 2 bases and 6 bases, in that order; junction bases with no gene match: 16. Germline values: CDR1 GTSNPN, CDR2 SVGIG (reference sequence). This CDR3 has 18 residues. The CDR3 DNA reads as TGTGCCTGGAGTCCCGGGACAGGGCTGGCCATTTTCTATGAAAAACTGTTTTTT. It encodes CAWSPGTGLAIFYEKLFF.

The rearrangement uses TRBV4-2 and TRBJ2-1, with 8 bases matching TRBD2. The CDR3 is 15 amino acids. The trim removed 0 bases at V and 6 bases at J, leaving 4 bases unmatched. Per germline, CDR1 LGHNA and CDR2 YNFKEQ. The CDR3 here is CASSQETTSANEQFF. The CDR3 DNA reads TGTGCCAGCAGCCAAGAGACGACTAGCGCCAATGAGCAGTTCTTC.

V gene TRBV28 combines with J gene TRBJ2-7, with unresolved D. With 3 bases removed from V and 1 base from J, the gap between germline ends came to 13 bases. This CDR3 comprises 15 residues. Germline CDR1 MDHEN, CDR2 SYDVKM. CDR3: CASSLFKTDSYEQYF. In DNA form, the CDR3 reads TGTGCCAGCAGTTTGTTTAAGACTGATTCCTACGAGCAGTACTTC.

This clone was observed a few times. V and J are TRBV28 and TRBJ2-1; TRBD2 agrees at 8 bases. The CDR3 sequence is 14 residues long. Per the germline V gene, CDR1 is MDHEN and CDR2 is SYDVKM. The V and J ends lost 5 bases and 5 bases, in that order; junction bases with no gene match: 5. As DNA, the CDR3 is TGTGCCAGCAGTGTTTTAGCGGGAAACAATGAGCAGTTCTTC. It yields the protein CASSVLAGNNEQFF.

J is TRBJ1-2 and V is TRBV7-2; D not resolved. This CDR3 comprises 14 residues. V lost 5 bases to trimming and J lost 4 bases, with 14 bases between them. Germline values: CDR1 SGHTA, CDR2 FQGNSA. CDR3 loop: CASSRWREPYGYTF. The CDR3 coding sequence is TGTGCCAGCAGCCGTTGGAGGGAGCCCTATGGCTACACCTTC.

The chain joins TRBV7-9 to TRBJ1-2; D call uncertain. Germline V CDR1 and CDR2: SEHNR, FQNEAQ (reference sequence). The CDR3 covers 13 residues. V lost 1 base to trimming and J lost 2 bases, with 5 bases between them. The CDR3 nucleotides read TGTGCCAGCAGCTTAGTAGTAAACTATGGCTACACCTTC. Translation: CASSLVVNYGYTF.

The chain couples TRBV7-8 to TRBJ2-1; 7 bases are shared with TRBD1. Germline-derived CDR1 and CDR2 are SGHVS and FQNEAQ. The trim removed 5 bases at V and 9 bases at J, leaving 10 bases unmatched. CDR3 length: 14 amino acids. CDR3 bases: TGTGCCAGCAGCGACAGGGCCGTGGTATCTGAGCAGTTCTTC. Protein product: CASSDRAVVSEQFF.

V is TRBV5-6 and J is TRBJ1-1; D might be TRBD1 (5 bases). V was pared by 0 bases and J by 7 bases, with 7 bases between. The CDR3 totals 12 residues. The germline V gene has CDR1 SGHDT and CDR2 YYEEEE. The CDR3 protein is CASSLVGGEAFF. DNA for the CDR3: TGTGCCAGCAGCTTGGTGGGGGGTGAAGCTTTCTTT.

V is TRBV6-1 and J is TRBJ1-5; 8 bases are shared with TRBD1. J lost 6 bases, V lost 6 bases, and 10 bases had no gene match. Germline V gene lookup returns CDR1 MNHNS and CDR2 SASEGT. The CDR3 consists of 15 residues. The CDR3 coding sequence is TGTGCCAGCAGCGTAGACAGGGGTAATACTCAGCCCCAGCATTTT. Translating gives CASSVDRGNTQPQHF.

The V gene is TRBV19, the J gene TRBJ2-2; 9 bases match TRBD1. The CDR3 covers 15 residues. Unmatched junction bases numbered 10, after V lost 7 bases and J lost 7 bases. Per the germline V gene, CDR1 is LNHDA and CDR2 is SQIVND (reference sequence). The CDR3 nucleotides are TGTGCCAGTACTGTGGACAGGGGTTACAGCGGGGAGCTGTTTTTT. It is translated as CASTVDRGYSGELFF.

This clone has a single count. This chain links TRBV6-1 with TRBJ1-1, with 8 bases fitting TRBD1. The CDR3 has 17 amino acids. The V gene end was trimmed by 2 bases and the J gene end by 4 bases; junction bases not matched to a gene: 12. Germline assignment: CDR1 MNHNS and CDR2 SASEGT. CDR3: CASSERGQGGWGTEAFF. Written as DNA, the CDR3 is TGTGCCAGCAGTGAAAGAGGACAGGGAGGATGGGGCACTGAAGCTTTCTTT.

The genes are TRBV5-8 and TRBJ1-1, with D tentatively TRBD1 (6 bases). This CDR3 region has 14 residues. Germline CDR1 SGHTS, CDR2 YDEGEE. The ends were cut back, 0 bases at V and 4 bases at J, with 10 bases in the middle. In nucleotides, the CDR3 is TGTGCCAGCAGCTTGGAGCGGGGGCGCACTGAAGCTTTCTTT. It specifies CASSLERGRTEAFF.

The genes are TRBV12-5 and TRBJ2-5; D gene ambiguous. The germline V gene has CDR1 LGHNT and CDR2 FRNRAP. The CDR3 is 13 residues long. Deletions cut 6 bases from V and 2 bases from J, with 10 bases between. CDR3 nucleotide sequence: TGTGCTAGTGGCTGCCTGACACAAGAGACCCAGTACTTC. The encoded protein is CASGCLTQETQYF.

The chain is built from TRBV5-4 and TRBJ1-6; D remains unclear. This CDR3 has 16 amino acids. Trimming shortened V by 0 bases and J by 5 bases, and 12 bases separated the two germline ends. Germline V lookup: CDR1 SGHNT, CDR2 YYREEE (reference sequence). CDR3 protein: CASSLDPGNHNSPLHF. The CDR3 nucleotides read TGTGCCAGCAGCTTGGACCCCGGGAATCATAATTCACCCCTCCACTTT.

This clone turned up a few times. The CDR3 region has the DNA TGTGCCAGCAGCTTAGCCCTAGCGGGGGCCGGCACAGATACGCAGTATTTT. Amino acid sequence: CASSLALAGAGTDTQYF. The chain recombines TRBV7-2 with TRBJ2-3, with TRBD2 identical over 10 bases. J was trimmed by 1 base and V by 0 bases; bases with no gene match: 4. Per germline, CDR1 SGHTA and CDR2 FQGNSA. The CDR3 has 17 amino acids.

The rearrangement links TRBV5-4 to TRBJ1-5; TRBD1 aligns across 9 bases. The V and J ends lost 4 bases and 0 bases, in that order; junction bases with no gene match: 8. CDR1 and CDR2 (germline): SGHNT, YYREEE (reference sequence). The CDR3 length is 17 residues. The CDR3 region is CASSMTPGQGSNQPQHF. In nucleotides, the CDR3 is TGTGCCAGCAGCATGACGCCGGGACAGGGTAGCAATCAGCCCCAGCATTTT.

The genes are TRBV5-3 and TRBJ2-5; possible D gene TRBD1, 5 bases. TRBV5-3 is classed as an ORF, of uncertain function. V was shortened by 0 bases and J by 2 bases, with 11 bases between the two germline ends. This CDR3 is built from 15 residues. The CDR3 DNA is TGTGCCAGAAGCTTGGGACAGCACATTCAAGAGACCCAGTACTTC. Amino acid sequence: CARSLGQHIQETQYF.

The chain employs TRBV7-3 and TRBJ1-2, with 8 bases that match TRBD1. The germline gives CDR1 SGHTA, CDR2 FQGTGA. After removal of 5 bases from V and 5 bases from J, the junction contained 4 bases not matched to a gene. CDR3 size: 13 residues. The CDR3 spells CASSLTGEYGYTF. The CDR3 nucleotides read TGTGCCAGCAGCCTGACAGGGGAGTATGGCTACACCTTC.

The V call is TRBV28, the J call TRBJ1-5; TRBD1 matches at 7 bases. This CDR3 has 14 amino acids. Germline V gene lookup returns CDR1 MDHEN and CDR2 SYDVKM. Trimming removed 4 bases from V and 2 bases from J; junction bases left unmatched: 2. DNA of the CDR3: TGTGCCAGCAGTTCGGGACAGCGCAATCAGCCCCAGCATTTT. Translating gives CASSSGQRNQPQHF.

The chain couples TRBV4-2 to TRBJ2-2; 11 bases map to TRBD2. The ends lost 2 bases at V and 6 bases at J; junction bases unmatched: 8. The germline gives CDR1 LGHNA, CDR2 YNFKEQ. The CDR3 is 17 amino acids. The CDR3 loop reads CASSQTGTSGSAGELFF. The CDR3 DNA follows: TGTGCCAGCAGCCAAACCGGGACTAGCGGTTCGGCCGGGGAGCTGTTTTTT.

The chain recombines TRBV7-3 with TRBJ2-3; TRBD2 matches at 10 bases. The V gene end was trimmed by 0 bases and the J gene end by 2 bases; junction bases not matched to a gene: 2. Germline CDR1 SGHTA, CDR2 FQGTGA. The CDR3 sequence is 16 residues long. The CDR3 DNA follows: TGTGCCAGCAGCTTAACAAGCGGGGGGGCCACAGATACGCAGTATTTT. This translates into CASSLTSGGATDTQYF.

In this sample, this clone turned up a few times. The chain carries TRBV7-9 and TRBJ1-2, with a weak D call TRBD1 (6 bases). The CDR3 spans 13 residues. The ends were cut back, 6 bases at V and 4 bases at J, with 12 bases in the middle. Germline V gene lookup returns CDR1 SEHNR and CDR2 FQNEAQ (reference sequence). The CDR3 coding sequence is TGTGCCAGCAGTTACCGGGACACCTATGGCTACACCTTC. Translation gives CASSYRDTYGYTF.